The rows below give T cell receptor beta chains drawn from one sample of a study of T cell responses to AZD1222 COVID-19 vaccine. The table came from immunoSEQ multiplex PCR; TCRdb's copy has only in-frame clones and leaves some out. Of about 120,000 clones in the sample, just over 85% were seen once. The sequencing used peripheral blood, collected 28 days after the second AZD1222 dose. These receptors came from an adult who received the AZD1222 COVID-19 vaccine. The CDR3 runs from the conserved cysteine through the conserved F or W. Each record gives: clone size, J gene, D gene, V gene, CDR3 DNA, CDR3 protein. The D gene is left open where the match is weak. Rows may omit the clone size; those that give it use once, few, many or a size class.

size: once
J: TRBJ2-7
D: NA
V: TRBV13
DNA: TGTGCCAGCAGCTTAGGCCTATTGACGTCAGGGGAGCAGTACTTC
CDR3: CASSLGLLTSGEQYF

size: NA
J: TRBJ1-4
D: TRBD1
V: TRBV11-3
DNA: TGTGCCAGCAGCTCGGACAGGGGGCGTGAAAAACTGTTTTTT
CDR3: CASSSDRGREKLFF

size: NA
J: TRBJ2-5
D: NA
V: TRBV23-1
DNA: TGCGCCAGCAGTAAACTGGGGAGGGGGGAGACCCAGTACTTC
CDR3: CASSKLGRGETQYF

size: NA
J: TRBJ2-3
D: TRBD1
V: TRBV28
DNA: TGTGCCAGCAGGGCCGGGACAGGCGTCGATACGCAGTATTTT
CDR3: CASRAGTGVDTQYF

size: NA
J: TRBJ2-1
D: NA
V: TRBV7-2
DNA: TGTGCCAGCAGCACCTTTAATGCGGGGAACAATGAGCAGTTCTTC
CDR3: CASSTFNAGNNEQFF

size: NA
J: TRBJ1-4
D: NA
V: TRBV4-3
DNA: TGCGCCAGCAGCCAAGATCCCTCGGGGTTTGGTAATGAAAAACTGTTTTTT
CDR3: CASSQDPSGFGNEKLFF

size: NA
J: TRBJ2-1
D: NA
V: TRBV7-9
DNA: TGTGCCAGCAGCGGAGAGGGGATTAGGGATGAGCAGTTCTTC
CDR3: CASSGEGIRDEQFF

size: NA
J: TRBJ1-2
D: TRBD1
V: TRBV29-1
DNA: TGCAGCGTTGAGAGTCAGGGGGTCTATTATGGCTACACCTTC
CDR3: CSVESQGVYYGYTF

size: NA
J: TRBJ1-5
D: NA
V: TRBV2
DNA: TGTGCCAGCAGTGAAGTGGAGAATCAGCCCCAGCATTTT
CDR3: CASSEVENQPQHF

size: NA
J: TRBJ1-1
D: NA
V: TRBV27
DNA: TGTGCCAGCAGTTTAGAGGTGGGGAACACTGAAGCTTTCTTT
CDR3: CASSLEVGNTEAFF

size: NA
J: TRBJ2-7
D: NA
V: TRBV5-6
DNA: TGTGCCAGCAGGATCTGGGCAGGGCCAGACGAGCAGTACTTC
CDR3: CASRIWAGPDEQYF

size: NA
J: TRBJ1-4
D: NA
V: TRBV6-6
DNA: TGTGCCAGCAGTTGGCGTGAGGGGGAAAAACTGTTTTTT
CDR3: CASSWREGEKLFF

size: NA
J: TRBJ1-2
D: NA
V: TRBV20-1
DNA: TGCAGTGCCATCCGGGACTATGGCTACACCTTC
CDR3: CSAIRDYGYTF

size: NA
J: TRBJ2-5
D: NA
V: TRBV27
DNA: TGTGCCAGCAGTTTGTTCGTCAGGGAGACCCAGTACTTC
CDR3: CASSLFVRETQYF

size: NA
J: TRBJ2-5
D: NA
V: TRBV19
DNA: TGTGCCAGCAGACAACAGGTGGGGGAGACCCAGTACTTC
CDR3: CASRQQVGETQYF

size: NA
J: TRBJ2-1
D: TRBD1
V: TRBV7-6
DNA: TGTGCCAGCAGCAACAGACAGGGGCCGAACAATGAGCAGTTCTTC
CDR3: CASSNRQGPNNEQFF

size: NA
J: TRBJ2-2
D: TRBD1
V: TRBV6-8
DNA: TGTGCCAGACCAAGACAGGGCGCGGGCGGGGAGCTGTTTTTT
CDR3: CARPRQGAGGELFF

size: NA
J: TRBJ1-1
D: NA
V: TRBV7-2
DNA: TGTGCCAGCAGCTCGACATCTCAGGGCGGCGACACTGAAGCTTTCTTT
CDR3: CASSSTSQGGDTEAFF

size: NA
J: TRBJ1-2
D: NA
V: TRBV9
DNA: TGTGCCAGCAGCGCAGGCAATGGCTACACCTTC
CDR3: CASSAGNGYTF

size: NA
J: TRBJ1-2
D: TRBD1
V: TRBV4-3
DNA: TGCGCCAGCAGCCAAACGGACAGGGACCTCTATGGCTACACCTTC
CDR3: CASSQTDRDLYGYTF

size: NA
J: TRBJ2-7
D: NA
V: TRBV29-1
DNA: TGCAGCGTTAAAAGGGACACCTACGAGCAGTACTTC
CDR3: CSVKRDTYEQYF

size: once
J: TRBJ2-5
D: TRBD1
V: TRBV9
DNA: TGTGCCAGCAGCGGGAGGTCGAGACAGGGAGCCCAGTACCAAGAGACCCAGTACTTC
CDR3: CASSGRSRQGAQYQETQYF

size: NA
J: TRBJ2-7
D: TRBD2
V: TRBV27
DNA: TGTGCCAGCAGGGGAGGACTAGCGGTATACGAGCAGTACTTC
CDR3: CASRGGLAVYEQYF

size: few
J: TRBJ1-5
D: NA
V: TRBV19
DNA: TGTGCCAGTAGCCCGACACGGGGGAAACATAGCAATCAGCCCCAGCATTTT
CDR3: CASSPTRGKHSNQPQHF

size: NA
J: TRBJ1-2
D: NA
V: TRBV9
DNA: TGTGCCAGCAGCGCACAAGGGAAGGCGAACTATGGCTACACCTTC
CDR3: CASSAQGKANYGYTF

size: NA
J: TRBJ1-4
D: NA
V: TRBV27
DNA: TGTGCCAGCAGTTTAGGCGGACCTCAATCCGGGAAACTGTTTTTT
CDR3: CASSLGGPQSGKLFF

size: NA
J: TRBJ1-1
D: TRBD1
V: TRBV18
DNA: TGTGCCAGCTCACCACTGGACAGGGAGACTGAAGCTTTCTTT
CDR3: CASSPLDRETEAFF

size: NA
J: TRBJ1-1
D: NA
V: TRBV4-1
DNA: TGCGCCAGCAGCCTCACGGCAGGTAGTACTGAAGCTTTCTTT
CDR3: CASSLTAGSTEAFF

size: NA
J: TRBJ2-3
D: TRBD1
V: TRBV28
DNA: TGTGCCAGCAGTTTGCCGGGACAGGGGGCAACAGATACGCAGTATTTT
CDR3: CASSLPGQGATDTQYF

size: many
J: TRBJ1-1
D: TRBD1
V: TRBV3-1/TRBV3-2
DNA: TGTGCCAGCAGCCAGCCCTGGGACAGGGGGGTGAACACTGAAGCTTTCTTT
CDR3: CASSQPWDRGVNTEAFF

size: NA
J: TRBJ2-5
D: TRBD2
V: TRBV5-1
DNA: TGCGCCAGCGAGAGCGGGAGGGGTTGGGAGACCCAGTACTTC
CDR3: CASESGRGWETQYF

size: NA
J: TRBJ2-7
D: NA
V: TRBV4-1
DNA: TGCGCCAGCAGCCAAGCGCCGGACACTCCAACAGGTTACGAATCCTACGAGCAGTACTTC
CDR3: CASSQAPDTPTGYESYEQYF

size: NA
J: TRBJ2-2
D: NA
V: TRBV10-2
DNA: TGCGCCAGCAGTGAGTCTAGCGGTCCCACCGGGGAGCTGTTTTTT
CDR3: CASSESSGPTGELFF

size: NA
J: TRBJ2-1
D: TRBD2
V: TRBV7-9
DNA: TGTGCCAGCAGCCCCCGACTAGCGGGAAGGAGCTCCTACAATGAGCAGTTCTTC
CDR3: CASSPRLAGRSSYNEQFF

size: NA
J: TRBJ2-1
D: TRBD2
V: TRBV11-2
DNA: TGTGCCAGCAGCTTAAGCGGCGCGGGAGTTGGCAATGAGCAGTTCTTC
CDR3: CASSLSGAGVGNEQFF

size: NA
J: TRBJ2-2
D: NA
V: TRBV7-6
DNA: TGTGCCAGCAGCTTACAATCCAGGCAAGCCACCGGGGAGCTGTTTTTT
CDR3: CASSLQSRQATGELFF

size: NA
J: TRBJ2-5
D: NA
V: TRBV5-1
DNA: TGCGCCAGCAGCCGACCCCAAGAGACCCAGTACTTC
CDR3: CASSRPQETQYF

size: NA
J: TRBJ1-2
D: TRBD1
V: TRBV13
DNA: TGTGCCAGCAGCATGGACAGGGTAAGGTATGGCTACACCTTC
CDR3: CASSMDRVRYGYTF

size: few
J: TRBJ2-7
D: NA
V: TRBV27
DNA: TGTGCCAGCAGCCCACTTAAAGGGACGAACGGCTACGAGCAGTACTTC
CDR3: CASSPLKGTNGYEQYF

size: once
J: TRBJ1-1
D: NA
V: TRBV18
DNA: TGTGCCAGCTCCCCTAACGGGGAGGGCACTGAAGCTTTCTTT
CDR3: CASSPNGEGTEAFF

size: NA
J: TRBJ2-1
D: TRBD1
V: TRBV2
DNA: TGTGCCAGCAGTCAAGGACAGGGGGGAACCAATGAGCAGTTCTTC
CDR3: CASSQGQGGTNEQFF

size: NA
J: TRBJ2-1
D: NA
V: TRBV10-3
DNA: TGTGCCATCAGGTGGACCCTTGGGGATGAGCAGTTCTTC
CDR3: CAIRWTLGDEQFF